The sequence of this T cell receptor (beta chain) was determined in a study of graft-versus-host responses after intestinal transplantation. Study-level background: As for transplant type, recipients had multivisceral, liver-intestinal, or isolated intestinal grafts.

As to this clone: The antigen is unknown.

Repertoires were generated with immunoSEQ multiplex PCR, while TCRdb's copy carries only in-frame clones and drops some. This table has tens of thousands of clones, over 90% appearing once. Study-wide points: GvH clones detected in recipient marrow included some appearing first in ileum or blood.

The CDR3 is 13 amino acids. The ends were cut back, 8 bases at V and 3 bases at J, with 14 bases in the middle. Germline lookup yields CDR1 MDHEN and CDR2 SYDVKM. The sequence came from a human donor who was the organ donor for an intestinal transplant. V gene TRBV28 combines with J gene TRBJ2-7, with D perhaps matching TRBD1 or TRBD2 (5 bases each). Sequenced material: unstimulated CD4+ T cells sorted from spleen or lymph node cells, taken before transplant. CDR3 bases: TGTGCCAGCGGCACAGGTCGGGGCTACGAGCAGTACTTC. Amino acids: CASGTGRGYEQYF.